This T cell receptor (beta chain) is drawn from a study of blood T cell repertoires in COVID-19. Across the study: The study drew acute and convalescent COVID-19 samples from the United States, Italy and Spain. From T cells, B-cell-depleted T cells, or PBMCs came the material, which was cDNA or gDNA.

The CDR3 is made up of 14 amino acids. V lost 0 bases, J lost 4 bases, and 7 bases lay in between. Germline CDR1 SGHRS, CDR2 YFSETQ. Sequenced by immunoSEQ multiplex PCR; TCRdb stores in-frame clones only, minus some. The sample has around 180,000 clones, more than 80% seen once. Participant age was roughly 18 to 95 years, and participants resided in fewer than 30 US areas. Donors of Cohort 3 who recovered were those that had two negative PCRs, clearance, or symptom resolution. The receptor comes from a man aged 45-65 years who had recovered from COVID-19. The rearrangement uses TRBV5-1 and TRBJ2-2; a possible D gene is TRBD1 (5 bases). Specimen: PBMCs or T cells enriched from blood (not recorded which). CDR3 sequence: CASSLDGATGELFF. The CDR3 coding sequence is TGCGCCAGCAGCTTGGATGGGGCCACCGGGGAGCTGTTTTTT.